This entry features one TCR beta chain sequence. The antigen is not known. The sample belongs to a study of Graves' ophthalmopathy and Graves' hyperthyroidism. Amplification of TCR beta CDR3 regions used RNA transcripts. Second-round multiplex PCR came after a first-round RT-PCR that employed HTBI primers. TCRdb re-analysed the multiplex PCR reads in MiXCR, keeping a single row per CDR3 protein. The sample holds a few hundred thousand distinct CDR3 sequences; about a sixth are singletons and the top ten take 1.6%. Study-level points and caveats: Blood shared most expanded thyroid clonotypes above 0.001 frequency.

V was pared by 7 bases and J by 1 base, with 5 bases of the junction left unmatched. CDR1 and CDR2 (germline): MNHNS, SASEGT. The CDR3 consists of 15 residues. Certain patients, namely those with other autoimmune diseases, uncontrolled infections, pregnancy or lactation, were excluded. PBMCs were isolated by Ficoll-Paque density gradient centrifugation, using about 10 ml of fresh peripheral blood as the starting material. This receptor was taken from a woman between 18 and 29 years old with Graves' ophthalmopathy. The chain combines TRBV6-1 with TRBJ2-7, with 12 bases matching TRBD2. The sample comprised peripheral blood. The CDR3 DNA sequence: TGTGCCAGCACCCAAGGGACTAGCGGGTCCTACGAGCAGTACTTC. It specifies CASTQGTSGSYEQYF.